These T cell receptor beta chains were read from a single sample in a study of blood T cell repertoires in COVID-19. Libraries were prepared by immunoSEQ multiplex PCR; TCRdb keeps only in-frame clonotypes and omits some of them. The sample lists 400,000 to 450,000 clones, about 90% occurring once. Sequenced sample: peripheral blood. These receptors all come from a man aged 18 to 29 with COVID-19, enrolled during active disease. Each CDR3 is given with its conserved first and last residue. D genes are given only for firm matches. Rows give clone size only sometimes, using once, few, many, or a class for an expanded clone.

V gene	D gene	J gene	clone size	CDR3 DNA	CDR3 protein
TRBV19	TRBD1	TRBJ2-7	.	TGTGCCAGTAGTAGAAACCCCGGGACAGGGGGATACGAGCAGTACTTC	CASSRNPGTGGYEQYF
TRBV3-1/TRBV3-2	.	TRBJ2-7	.	TGTGCCAGCAGCCGGACGGGGGGCGTAGGGTACGAGCAGTACTTC	CASSRTGGVGYEQYF
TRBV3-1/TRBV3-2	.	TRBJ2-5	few	TGTGCCAGCAGCCAAGTGATGTTAGACACCAACCTTGGAGAGACCCAGTACTTC	CASSQVMLDTNLGETQYF
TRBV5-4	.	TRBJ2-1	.	TGTGCCAGCAGCTTGCTTTACAATGAGCAGTTCTTC	CASSLLYNEQFF
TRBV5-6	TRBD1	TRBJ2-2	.	TGTGCCAGCAGCTCTAGACAGGGAAACCCCGGGGAGCTGTTTTTT	CASSSRQGNPGELFF
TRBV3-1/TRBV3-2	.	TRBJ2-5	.	TGTGCCAGCAGCCGACTAACTCAAGAGACCCAGTACTTC	CASSRLTQETQYF
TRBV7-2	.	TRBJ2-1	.	TGTGCCAGCAGCTTAGGGCGGAATGAGCAGTTCTTC	CASSLGRNEQFF
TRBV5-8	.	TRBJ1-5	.	TGTGCCAGCAGCTCAGGACATCATCAGCCCCAGCATTTT	CASSSGHHQPQHF
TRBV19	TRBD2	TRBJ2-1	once	TGTGCCAGTAGTAGGATTTCTAGCGGGGGTTCCTACAATGAGCAGTTCTTC	CASSRISSGGSYNEQFF
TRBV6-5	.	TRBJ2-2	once	TGTGCCAGCACCGCGGGACTCCCCAGCGGGGAGCTGTTTTTT	CASTAGLPSGELFF
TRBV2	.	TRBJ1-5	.	TGTGCCAGCAGGGGGGCGTATAGCAATCAGCCCCAGCATTTT	CASRGAYSNQPQHF
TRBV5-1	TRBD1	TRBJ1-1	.	TGCGCCAGCAGCTCTCTGGACAGGGTTACGAGCACTGAAGCTTTCTTT	CASSSLDRVTSTEAFF
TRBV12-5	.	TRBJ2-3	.	TGTGCTAGTGGTTTCCGGGCGGGGGCCCTAGATACGCAGTATTTT	CASGFRAGALDTQYF